The sequence of this T cell receptor (beta chain) was determined in a study of graft-versus-host responses after intestinal transplantation. Sequencing used immunoSEQ multiplex PCR; TCRdb keeps in-frame clones, though not all of them. The sample has approximately 12,000 clones, over 90% seen once. Losses at the gene ends were 6 bases for V and 4 bases for J; bases not matched to a gene: 5. From germline, CDR1 is MNHEY and CDR2 SMNVEV (reference sequence). This CDR3 has 13 residues. The V call is TRBV27, the J call TRBJ1-2; 7 bases match TRBD1. The sequencing here drew on PBMCs, taken just under 110 days after intestinal transplant. The sequence came from a human patient who received an intestinal transplant, so some T cells may come from the graft donor. Here the CDR3 reads CASSQTGTYGYTF. The CDR3 DNA reads TGTGCCAGCAGCCAGACAGGGACCTATGGCTACACCTTC.